This T cell receptor beta chain was recovered during a study of T cell responses to AZD1222 COVID-19 vaccine. Profiled with immunoSEQ multiplex PCR; TCRdb holds only in-frame clones, not every one. The repertoire holds over 100,000 clones, with about 85% as singletons. Notes on this clone: Its antigen is unknown.

Points from the study as a whole: Clonal diversity was possibly underestimated, and the donors were mostly white British, with more females. After the peak T cell response, and only then, were repertoires sampled. Only a handful of AZD1222 recipients tested seropositive at baseline. The study found Spike-specific TCR breadth and depth rose after two AZD1222 doses.

The CDR3 covers 20 residues. The V gene is TRBV21-1, the J gene TRBJ2-7; TRBD2 is the table's D call and was not checked against the DNA. TRBV21-1 is listed as a pseudogene. This receptor was taken from an adult in good health. The starting material was peripheral blood, obtained on day 0 of AZD1222 vaccination. The CDR3 here is CASSTQDRGRTSGKSYEQYF. The CDR3 nucleotides read TGTGCCAGCAGCACACAGGACAGGGGACGGACTAGCGGTAAGTCCTACGAGCAGTACTTC.